This TCR beta chain was captured in a study of shared clonotypes between healthy human individuals. Findings and caveats of the study: Of the naive CD4 clonotypes, about 5% were shared across four donors.

Germline V CDR1 and CDR2: SGDLS, YYNGEE. This CDR3 has 13 amino acids. V lost 3 bases and J 9 bases, leaving 16 bases between the germline ends. Concerning this clone itself: Antigen unknown.

This table comes from immunoSEQ multiplex PCR, and its TCRdb copy is limited to in-frame clones, with some not included. The sample includes roughly 2.2 million clones, under 95% of them seen just once. Sample: naive CD4+ T cells from PBMCs. Sample subset: CD45RA+ positively selected. The V gene is TRBV9, the J gene TRBJ2-7, with no clear D. The source is a man aged 18 to 30 in good health. Some clones in this sample may be carry-over from other donors' samples. CDR3 nucleotide sequence: TGTGCCAGCAGCGCGAACCACGAATCCCGGCAGTACTTC. Protein: CASSANHESRQYF.